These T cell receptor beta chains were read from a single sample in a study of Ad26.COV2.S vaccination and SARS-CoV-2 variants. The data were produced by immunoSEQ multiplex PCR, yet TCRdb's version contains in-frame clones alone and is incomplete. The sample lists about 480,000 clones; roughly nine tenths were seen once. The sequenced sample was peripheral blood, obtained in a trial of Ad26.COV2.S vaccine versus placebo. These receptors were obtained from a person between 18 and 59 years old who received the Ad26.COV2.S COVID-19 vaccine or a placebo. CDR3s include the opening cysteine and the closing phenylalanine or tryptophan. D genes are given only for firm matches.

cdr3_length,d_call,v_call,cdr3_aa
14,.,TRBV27,CASKEDPGPWPQHF
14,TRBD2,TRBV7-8,CASSPGASGNEQFF
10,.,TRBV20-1,CSATIGEAFF
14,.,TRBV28,CASSPITLSYEQYF
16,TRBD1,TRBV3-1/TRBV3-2,CASSQGRTGLSTEAFF
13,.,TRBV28,CASSLVTAYEQYF
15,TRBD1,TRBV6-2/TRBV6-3,CASSFDRGPTYEQYF
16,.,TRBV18,CASSHKRRDSPAEQYF
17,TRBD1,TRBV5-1,CASSLAVKDRVGETQYF
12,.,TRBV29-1,CSVDNDNYGYTF
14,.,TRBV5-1,CASSPGGFRDEQFF
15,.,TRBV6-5,CASSYDAFGGYEQYF
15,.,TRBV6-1,CASSDPDGVIGKLFF
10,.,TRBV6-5,CASGSYEQYF
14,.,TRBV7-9,CASSTWDSNQPQHF
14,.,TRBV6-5,CASRTDTYNSPLHF
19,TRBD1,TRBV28,CASSFPRDRETYSNQPQHF